The following is a T cell receptor (beta chain) sequence with its context. This sample is drawn from a study of blood T cell repertoires in COVID-19. In the study overall: Acute and convalescent COVID-19 specimens originated in the United States, Italy and Spain. T cells, B-cell-depleted T cells, or PBMCs supplied cDNA or gDNA.

Germline V gene data show CDR1 as SGDLS and CDR2 as YYNGEE. CDR3 length: 14 residues. The germline V and J ends were trimmed by 0 bases and 8 bases, with 14 bases remaining between them. Per the authors' pipeline: Amplification of reference gene primers provided the estimated nucleated cell counts. Sequencing was performed with immunoSEQ multiplex PCR; in TCRdb, only in-frame clones are kept and a portion is missing. Clone size and V and J calls were adopted from that table, with D and trimming inferred from the DNA. The sample includes some 87,000 clones, about 85% of them seen just once. The sequence came from a woman in her sixties or seventies with active or convalescent COVID-19. Specimen: peripheral blood. This chain links TRBV9 with TRBJ1-2, with D tentatively TRBD1 (5 bases). CDR3 loop: CASSVVDRLGGYTF. The CDR3 DNA follows: TGTGCCAGCAGCGTAGTCGACAGACTGGGGGGCTACACCTTC.